Listed here are 21 T cell receptor beta chains from one sample, sequenced in a study of human CD8 memory T cell subsets. UMI-labeled 5' RACE was the method by which TCR beta libraries were made. For each CDR3 protein, TCRdb gives one entry from its re-call of the 5' RACE reads, without DNA. Recorded here are 11,000 or so distinct CDR3 sequences; the top ten clones represent 14%. Source material: CD8+ T cells from PBMCs. The receptors shown here come from a human donor in good health.

The V gene is TRBV6-5, the J gene TRBJ2-1. Germline CDR1 reads MNHEY; CDR2 reads SVGAGI. This CDR3 comprises 13 residues. CDR3 residues: CASSLYGWNEQFF.

The CDR3 loop reads CASSFAPGQGSYSNQPQHF. J is TRBJ1-5 and V is TRBV7-8; TCRdb's D gene call, TRBD1, goes unchecked for lack of DNA. Looked up from germline, CDR1 is SGHVS and CDR2 is FQNEAQ. CDR3 length equals 19 residues.

This chain connects TRBV6-2 or TRBV6-3 to TRBJ2-7; TCRdb proposes TRBD1, but this gene call is untestable without DNA. The CDR3 sequence is 14 residues long. Germline values: CDR1 MNHEY, CDR2 SVGEGT. The CDR3 sequence: CASSYSQGEYEQYF.

J is TRBJ2-2 and V is TRBV15; without DNA, the TCRdb call of TRBD2 cannot be checked. The CDR3 totals 17 residues. The germline CDR1 and CDR2 sequences are LNHNV and YYDKDF (reference sequence). The CDR3 is CATNRELSGAGAGELFF. Drawing the rest from reference TRBV15 and TRBJ2-2, the complete variable domain is DAMVIQNPRYQVTQFGKPVTLSCSQTLNHNVMYWYQQKSSQAPKLLFHYYDKDFNNEADTPDNFQSRRPNTSFCFLDIRSPGLGDTAMYLCATNRELSGAGAGELFFGEGSRLTVL.

The J gene is TRBJ2-5, the V gene TRBV7-8. The CDR3 contains 13 residues. Germline loops: CDR1 SGHVS, CDR2 FQNEAQ. CDR3: CASSSDGQETQYF.

The chain employs TRBV28 and TRBJ1-1. This CDR3 is built from 13 residues. CDR1 is MDHEN, CDR2 SYDVKM, per germline. The CDR3 loop reads CASSFRITREAFF.

The chain recombines TRBV4-3 with TRBJ2-7. The germline gives CDR1 LGHNA, CDR2 YSLEER. This CDR3 comprises 14 residues. This CDR3 is CASSLTTSSYEQYF.

This clonotype shows up as medium-sized by frequency. This chain joins TRBV27 and TRBJ2-1. Germline CDR1 reads MNHEY; CDR2 reads SMNVEV (reference sequence). The CDR3 extends over 15 amino acids. The CDR3 sequence: CASSFEQSSYNEQFF.

The rearrangement joins TRBV7-8 to TRBJ2-1; TCRdb gives TRBD2 as the D gene, but with no DNA this cannot be confirmed. The germline V gene has CDR1 SGHVS and CDR2 FQNEAQ. This CDR3 contains 15 residues. The chain's CDR3 is CASSLGVAGGNEQFF.

The J gene is TRBJ2-3, the V gene TRBV7-3. This CDR3 is 13 amino acids long. From germline, CDR1 is SGHTA and CDR2 FQGTGA. The CDR3 protein is CASSFGLPDTQYF.

This chain connects TRBV18 to TRBJ1-2. Germline V gene data show CDR1 as KGHSH and CDR2 as LQKENI. The CDR3 runs to 14 residues. The CDR3 protein is CASSPPQEWNGYTF.

The chain couples TRBV19 to TRBJ2-1; the D call of TRBD2 rests on TCRdb alone, since no DNA is present to check it. Germline V gene data show CDR1 as LNHDA and CDR2 as SQIVND (reference sequence). This CDR3 spans 16 amino acids. The CDR3 region is CASMGGLAGRNNEQFF.

This chain joins TRBV5-1 and TRBJ2-1; TCRdb's assignment of TRBD1 cannot be checked, as there is no DNA. Germline V CDR1 and CDR2: SGHRS, YFSETQ. This CDR3 contains 15 residues. CDR3 loop: CASRTQGSVGDEQFF.

Its frequency marks this clonotype as medium-sized (0.01 to 0.1%). CDR3 in amino acids: CASSYSSYEQYF. J is TRBJ2-7 and V is TRBV28. This CDR3 comprises 12 residues. Per germline, CDR1 MDHEN and CDR2 SYDVKM.

The rearrangement uses TRBV20-1 and TRBJ2-1; TCRdb proposes TRBD2, but this gene call is untestable without DNA. The germline gives CDR1 DFQATT, CDR2 SNEGSKA (reference sequence). The CDR3 consists of 18 residues. The CDR3 sequence: CSARDLGVSGASYNEQFF.

This chain connects TRBV27 to TRBJ1-2; absent DNA, TCRdb's TRBD1 call cannot be checked. This CDR3 comprises 14 residues. Germline loops: CDR1 MNHEY, CDR2 SMNVEV (reference sequence). CDR3 sequence: CASSQSLTGYGYTF.

Frequency places this clonotype as large. The chain employs TRBV21-1 and TRBJ2-1; TCRdb designates TRBD1, a call that cannot be tested without DNA. TRBV21-1 is termed a pseudogene. This CDR3 has 14 residues. The chain's CDR3 is CASIPRGAHNEQFF.

This clonotype ranks as medium-sized (0.01 to 0.1%) in terms of frequency. The CDR3 protein is CASSDLNTEAFF. The rearrangement uses TRBV7-9 and TRBJ1-1. Germline V gene data show CDR1 as SEHNR and CDR2 as FQNEAQ (reference sequence). CDR3 length: 12 amino acids.

The chain recombines TRBV12-3 or TRBV12-4 with TRBJ2-3; TCRdb outputs TRBD2, but without DNA this stays unchecked. This CDR3 is built from 14 residues. CDR3 protein: CASSFEADTDTQYF.

The chain combines TRBV29-1 with TRBJ2-1; TCRdb selects TRBD1, and the lack of DNA leaves this call unchecked. The CDR3 length is 15 residues. CDR1 SQVTM and CDR2 ANQGSEA come from the germline V gene. Here the CDR3 reads CSVNPPGQSINEQFF.

The J gene is TRBJ2-7, the V gene TRBV30. CDR3 length: 13 amino acids. Germline lookup yields CDR1 GTSNPN and CDR2 SVGIG (reference sequence). CDR3 region: CAWSVGVSYEQYF.